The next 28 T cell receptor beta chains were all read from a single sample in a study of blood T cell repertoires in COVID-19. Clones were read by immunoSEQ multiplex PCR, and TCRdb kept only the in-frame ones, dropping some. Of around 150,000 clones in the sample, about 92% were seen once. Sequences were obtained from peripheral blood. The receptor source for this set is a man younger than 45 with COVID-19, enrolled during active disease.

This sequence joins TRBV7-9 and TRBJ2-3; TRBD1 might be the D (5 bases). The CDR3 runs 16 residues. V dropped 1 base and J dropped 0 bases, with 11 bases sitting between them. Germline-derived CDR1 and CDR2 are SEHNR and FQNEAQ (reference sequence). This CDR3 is CASSLGRTPSTDTQYF. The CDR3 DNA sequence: TGTGCCAGCAGCTTAGGAAGGACACCTAGCACAGATACGCAGTATTTT.

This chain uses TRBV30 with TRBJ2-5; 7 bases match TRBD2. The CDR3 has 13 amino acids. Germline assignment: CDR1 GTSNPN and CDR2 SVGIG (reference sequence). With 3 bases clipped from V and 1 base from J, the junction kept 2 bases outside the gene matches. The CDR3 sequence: CAWRKRGQETQYF. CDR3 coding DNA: TGTGCCTGGAGAAAGCGGGGCCAAGAGACCCAGTACTTC.

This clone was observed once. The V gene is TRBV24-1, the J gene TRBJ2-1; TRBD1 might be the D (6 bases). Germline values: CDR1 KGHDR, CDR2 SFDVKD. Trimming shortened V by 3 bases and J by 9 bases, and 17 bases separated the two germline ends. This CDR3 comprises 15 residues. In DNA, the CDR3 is TGTGCCACCAGTGATGGGGGAGCAGGGGCAGTTGAGCAGTTCTTC. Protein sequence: CATSDGGAGAVEQFF.

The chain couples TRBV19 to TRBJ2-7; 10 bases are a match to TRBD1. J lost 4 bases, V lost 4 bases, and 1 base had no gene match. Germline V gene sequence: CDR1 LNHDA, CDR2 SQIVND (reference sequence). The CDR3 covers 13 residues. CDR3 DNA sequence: TGTGCCAGTAGTACGGACAGGGGGTACGAGCAGTACTTC. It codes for CASSTDRGYEQYF. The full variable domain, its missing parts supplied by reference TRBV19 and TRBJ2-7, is DGGITQSPKYLFRKEGQNVTLSCEQNLNHDAMYWYRQDPGQGLRLIYYSQIVNDFQKGDIAEGYSVSREKKESFPLTVTSAQKNPTAFYLCASSTDRGYEQYFGPGTRLTVT.

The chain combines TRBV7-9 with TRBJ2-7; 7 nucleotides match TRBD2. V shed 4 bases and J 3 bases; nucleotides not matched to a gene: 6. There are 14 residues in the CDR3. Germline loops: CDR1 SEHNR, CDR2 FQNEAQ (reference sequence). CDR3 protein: CASSWPSGNYEQYF. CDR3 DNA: TGTGCCAGCAGCTGGCCTAGCGGAAACTACGAGCAGTACTTC.

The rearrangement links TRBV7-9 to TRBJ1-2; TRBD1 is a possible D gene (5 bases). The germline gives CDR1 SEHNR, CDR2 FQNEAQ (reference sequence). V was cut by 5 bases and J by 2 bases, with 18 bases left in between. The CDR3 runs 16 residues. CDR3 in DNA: TGTGCCAGCAGCGACATGGGGGGAGGGACCAACTATGGCTACACCTTC. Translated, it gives CASSDMGGGTNYGYTF.

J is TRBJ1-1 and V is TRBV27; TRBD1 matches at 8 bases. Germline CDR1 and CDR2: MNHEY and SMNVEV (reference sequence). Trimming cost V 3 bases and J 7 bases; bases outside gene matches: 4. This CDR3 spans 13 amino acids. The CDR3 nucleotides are TGTGCCAGCAGTTTCCAGGGGGCAGGTGAAGCTTTCTTT. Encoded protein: CASSFQGAGEAFF.

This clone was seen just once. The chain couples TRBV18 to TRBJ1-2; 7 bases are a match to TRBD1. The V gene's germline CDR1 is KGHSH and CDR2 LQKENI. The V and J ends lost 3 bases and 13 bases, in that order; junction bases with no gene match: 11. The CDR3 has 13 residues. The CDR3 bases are TGTGCCAGCTCACCCGGACAGGACGGGGAACGCACCTTC. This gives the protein CASSPGQDGERTF.

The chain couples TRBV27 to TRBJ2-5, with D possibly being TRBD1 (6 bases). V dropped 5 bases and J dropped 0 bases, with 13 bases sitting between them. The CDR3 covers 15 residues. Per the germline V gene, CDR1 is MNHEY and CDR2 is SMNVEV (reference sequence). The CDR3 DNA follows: TGTGCCAGCAGTCAACTACAGGGTAACCAAGAGACCCAGTACTTC. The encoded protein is CASSQLQGNQETQYF.

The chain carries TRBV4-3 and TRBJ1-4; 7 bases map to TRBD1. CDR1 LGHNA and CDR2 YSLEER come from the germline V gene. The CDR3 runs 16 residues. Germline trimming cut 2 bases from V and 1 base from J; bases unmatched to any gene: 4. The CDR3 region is CASSQRTGITNEKLFF. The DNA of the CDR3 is TGCGCCAGCAGCCAACGGACAGGAATAACTAATGAAAAACTGTTTTTT.

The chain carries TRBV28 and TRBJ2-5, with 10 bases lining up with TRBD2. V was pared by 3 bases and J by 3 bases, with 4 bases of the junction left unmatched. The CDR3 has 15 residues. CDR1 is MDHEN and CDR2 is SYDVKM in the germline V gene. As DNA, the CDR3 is TGTGCCAGCAGTTTTATAACTAGCGGGGAAGAGACCCAGTACTTC. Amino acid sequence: CASSFITSGEETQYF.

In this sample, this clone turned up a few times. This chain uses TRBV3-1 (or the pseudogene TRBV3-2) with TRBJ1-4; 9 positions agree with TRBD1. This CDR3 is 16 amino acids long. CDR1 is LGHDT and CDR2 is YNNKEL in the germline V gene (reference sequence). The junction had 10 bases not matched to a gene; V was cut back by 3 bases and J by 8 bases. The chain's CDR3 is CASSHSAQGAGEKLFF. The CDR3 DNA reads TGTGCCAGCAGCCACAGCGCACAGGGGGCAGGAGAAAAACTGTTTTTT.

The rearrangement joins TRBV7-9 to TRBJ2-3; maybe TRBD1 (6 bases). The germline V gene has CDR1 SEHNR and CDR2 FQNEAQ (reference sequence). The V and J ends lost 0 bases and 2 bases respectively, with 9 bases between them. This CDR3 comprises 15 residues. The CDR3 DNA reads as TGTGCCAGCAGCTTAGCCGGGACACTCACAGATACGCAGTATTTT. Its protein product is CASSLAGTLTDTQYF.

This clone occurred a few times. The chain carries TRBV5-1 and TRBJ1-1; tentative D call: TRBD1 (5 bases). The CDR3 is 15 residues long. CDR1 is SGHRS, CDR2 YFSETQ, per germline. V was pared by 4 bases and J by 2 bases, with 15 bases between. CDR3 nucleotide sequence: TGCGCCAGCAGCGCGGGGATGGGGGGTAACACTGAAGCTTTCTTT. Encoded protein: CASSAGMGGNTEAFF.

CDR3 sequence (DNA): TGTGCCAGCAGTCTAGACAGGGGGCCAGCTTTCTTT. Its translation is CASSLDRGPAFF. The gene calls are TRBV27 and TRBJ1-1, with TRBD1 identical over 10 bases. With V trimmed by 5 bases and J by 10 bases, 4 bases remained unmatched. This CDR3 spans 12 amino acids. Germline V gives CDR1 MNHEY, CDR2 SMNVEV (reference sequence).

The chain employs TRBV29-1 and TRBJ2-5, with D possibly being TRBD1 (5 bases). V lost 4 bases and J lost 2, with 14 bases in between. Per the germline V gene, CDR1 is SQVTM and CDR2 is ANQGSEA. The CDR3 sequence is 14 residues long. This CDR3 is CSVVLGAYQETQYF. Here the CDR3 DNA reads TGCAGCGTTGTCTTAGGGGCGTATCAAGAGACCCAGTACTTC.

CDR3 in DNA: TGCGCCAGCAGCTTGGGGGACAGCAATGAGCAGTTCTTC. Translating gives CASSLGDSNEQFF. The rearrangement uses TRBV5-1 and TRBJ2-1; 7 positions agree with TRBD1. The CDR3 contains 13 residues. CDR1 is SGHRS and CDR2 is YFSETQ in the germline V gene. The V gene end was trimmed by 0 bases and the J gene end by 6 bases; junction bases not matched to a gene: 0.

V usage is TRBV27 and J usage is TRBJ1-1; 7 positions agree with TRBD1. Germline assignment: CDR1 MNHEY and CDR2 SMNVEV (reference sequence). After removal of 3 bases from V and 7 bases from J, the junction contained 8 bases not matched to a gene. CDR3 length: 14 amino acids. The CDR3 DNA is TGTGCCAGCAGTTTTCCAACAGGGGCCTTTGAAGCTTTCTTT. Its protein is CASSFPTGAFEAFF.

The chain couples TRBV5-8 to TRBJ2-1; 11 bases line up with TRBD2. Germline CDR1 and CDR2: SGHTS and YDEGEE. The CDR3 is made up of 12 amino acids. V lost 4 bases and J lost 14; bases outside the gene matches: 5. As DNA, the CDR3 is TGTGCCAGCAGCGAGTCGGGACTAGCGGAGTTCTTC. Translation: CASSESGLAEFF.

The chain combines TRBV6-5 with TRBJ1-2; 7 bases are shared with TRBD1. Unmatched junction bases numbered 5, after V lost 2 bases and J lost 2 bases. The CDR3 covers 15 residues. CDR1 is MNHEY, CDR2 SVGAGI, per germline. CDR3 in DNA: TGTGCCAGCAGTTACCGAGGGACAGCGAACTATGGCTACACCTTC. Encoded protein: CASSYRGTANYGYTF.

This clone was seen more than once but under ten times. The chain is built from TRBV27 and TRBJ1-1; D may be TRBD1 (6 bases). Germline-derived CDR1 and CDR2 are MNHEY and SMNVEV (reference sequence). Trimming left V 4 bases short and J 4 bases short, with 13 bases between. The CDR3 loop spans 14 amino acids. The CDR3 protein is CASSSRDTTTEAFF. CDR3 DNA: TGTGCCAGCAGTTCAAGGGACACCACCACTGAAGCTTTCTTT.

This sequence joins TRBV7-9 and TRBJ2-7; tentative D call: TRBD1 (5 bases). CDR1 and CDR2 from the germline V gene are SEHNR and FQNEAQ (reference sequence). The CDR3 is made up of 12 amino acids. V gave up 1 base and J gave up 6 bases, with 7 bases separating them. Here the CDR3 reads CASSLGQLEQYF. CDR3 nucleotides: TGTGCCAGCAGCTTAGGACAGCTCGAGCAGTACTTC.

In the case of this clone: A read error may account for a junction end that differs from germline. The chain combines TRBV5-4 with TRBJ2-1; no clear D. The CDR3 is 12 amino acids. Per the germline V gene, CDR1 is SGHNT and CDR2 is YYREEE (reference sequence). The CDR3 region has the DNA TGTGCCAGCAGCTCGACTGGTCCTGATGCAGTCTTC. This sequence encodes CASSSTGPDAVF.

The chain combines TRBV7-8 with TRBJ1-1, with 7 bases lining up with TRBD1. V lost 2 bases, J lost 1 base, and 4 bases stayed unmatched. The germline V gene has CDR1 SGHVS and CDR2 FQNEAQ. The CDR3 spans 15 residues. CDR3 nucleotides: TGTGCCAGCAGCTTACCGAGACAGGGGAACACTGAAGCTTTCTTT. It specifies CASSLPRQGNTEAFF.

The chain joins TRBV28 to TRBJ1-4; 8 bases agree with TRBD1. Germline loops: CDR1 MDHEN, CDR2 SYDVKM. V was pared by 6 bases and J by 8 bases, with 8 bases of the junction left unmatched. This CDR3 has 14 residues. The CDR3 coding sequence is TGTGCCAGCAGACCCGGGACAGGTCTAGAAAAACTGTTTTTT. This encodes CASRPGTGLEKLFF. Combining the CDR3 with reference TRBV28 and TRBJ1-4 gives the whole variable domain DVKVTQSSRYLVKRTGEKVFLECVQDMDHENMFWYRQDPGLGLRLIYFSYDVKMKEKGDIPEGYSVSREKKERFSLILESASTNQTSMYLCASRPGTGLEKLFFGSGTQLSVL.

This CDR3 is CASSFGGEETQYF. The CDR3, as DNA: TGTGCCAGCAGCTTTGGGGGCGAGGAGACCCAGTACTTC. The chain couples TRBV7-2 to TRBJ2-5, with D possibly TRBD1 on 6 matching bases. The length of the CDR3 is 13 residues. V was pared by 3 bases and J by 5 bases, with 10 bases between. CDR1 is SGHTA and CDR2 is FQGNSA in the germline V gene.

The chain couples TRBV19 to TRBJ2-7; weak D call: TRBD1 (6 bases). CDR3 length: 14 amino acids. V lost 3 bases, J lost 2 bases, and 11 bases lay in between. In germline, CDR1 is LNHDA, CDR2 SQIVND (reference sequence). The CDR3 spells CASSIFGQTYEQYF. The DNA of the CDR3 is TGTGCCAGTAGTATCTTCGGACAGACCTACGAGCAGTACTTC. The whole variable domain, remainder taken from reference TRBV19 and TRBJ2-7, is DGGITQSPKYLFRKEGQNVTLSCEQNLNHDAMYWYRQDPGQGLRLIYYSQIVNDFQKGDIAEGYSVSREKKESFPLTVTSAQKNPTAFYLCASSIFGQTYEQYFGPGTRLTVT.

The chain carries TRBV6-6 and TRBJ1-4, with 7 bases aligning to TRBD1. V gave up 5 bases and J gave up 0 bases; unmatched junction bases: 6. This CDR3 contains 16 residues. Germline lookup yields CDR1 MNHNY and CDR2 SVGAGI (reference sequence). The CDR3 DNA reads TGTGCCAGCAGTCGACAGGGCACCGCAACTAATGAAAAACTGTTTTTT. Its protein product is CASSRQGTATNEKLFF.